Listed below are T cell receptor beta chains from one sample, sequenced in a study of blood T cell repertoires in COVID-19. Clones were sequenced by immunoSEQ multiplex PCR, and TCRdb holds only the in-frame ones, with some missing. The table has hundreds of thousands of clones, about nine tenths seen once. Sample: peripheral blood. The receptors were gathered from a woman in her thirties or forties who had recovered from COVID-19. Both conserved end residues are part of each CDR3. Each record gives: J gene, V gene, D gene, clone size, CDR3 protein, CDR3 DNA. A D gene is named only where the DNA matches it firmly. Size tells how often a clone was seen (once, few, many) or the class of an expanded clone, and some rows leave it out.

>TRBJ2-7|TRBV6-5|TRBD1|.
CASSYERDRSSYEQYF
TGTGCCAGCAGTTACGAGAGGGACAGGAGCTCCTACGAGCAGTACTTC
>TRBJ2-5|TRBV7-8|.|once
CASSLTGSQETQYF
TGTGCCAGCAGCTTAACGGGGAGCCAAGAGACCCAGTACTTC
>TRBJ2-7|TRBV7-2|TRBD1|.
CASSRRTGISYEQYF
TGTGCCAGCAGCCGTCGGACAGGGATTTCCTACGAGCAGTACTTC
>TRBJ2-1|TRBV19|TRBD2|.
CASSIGTSGYNEQFF
TGTGCCAGTAGTATCGGGACTAGCGGCTACAATGAGCAGTTCTTC
>TRBJ2-5|TRBV30|.|.
CAWSVFGAGRETQYF
TGTGCCTGGAGTGTCTTCGGGGCGGGGAGGGAGACCCAGTACTTC
>TRBJ1-6|TRBV6-4|.|.
CASSARGPNSPLHF
TGTGCCAGCAGTGCCAGAGGGCCCAATTCACCCCTCCACTTT
>TRBJ2-6|TRBV5-4|.|.
CASSADSTGANVLTF
TGTGCCAGCAGCGCGGACTCAACTGGGGCCAACGTCCTGACTTTC
>TRBJ2-7|TRBV29-1|TRBD2|.
CSVGGTSGGSYEQYF
TGCAGCGTTGGAGGGACTAGCGGGGGTTCCTACGAGCAGTACTTC
>TRBJ2-7|TRBV4-1|.|.
CASSLNRDSPYEQYF
TGCGCCAGCAGCCTGAACCGGGACTCGCCCTACGAGCAGTACTTC
>TRBJ2-5|TRBV13|.|.
CASSYGQGQRTQYF
TGTGCCAGCAGTTACGGGCAGGGGCAGCGGACCCAGTACTTC
>TRBJ1-1|TRBV12-3/TRBV12-4|.|.
CASSLAGGAEAFF
TGTGCCAGCAGTTTAGCTGGCGGGGCTGAAGCTTTCTTT
>TRBJ2-6|TRBV7-9|.|.
CASRQSSGANVLTF
TGTGCCAGCAGACAAAGCTCTGGGGCCAACGTCCTGACTTTC
>TRBJ1-1|TRBV2|.|.
CASLGSRGTEAFF
TGTGCCAGCTTGGGGTCCAGGGGCACTGAAGCTTTCTTT
>TRBJ1-6|TRBV30|TRBD1|.
CAWSTGQAYSPLHF
TGTGCCTGGAGCACGGGACAGGCCTATTCACCCCTCCACTTT
>TRBJ1-5|TRBV10-3|.|.
CAISESGGHQPQHF
TGTGCCATCAGTGAGTCAGGGGGTCATCAGCCCCAGCATTTT
>TRBJ2-3|TRBV6-5|TRBD2|.
CASLLLAGGTDTQYF
TGTGCCAGCCTACTCCTAGCGGGGGGCACAGATACGCAGTATTTT
>TRBJ1-1|TRBV5-1|TRBD1|.
CASSQYRGANTEAFF
TGCGCCAGCAGCCAATACAGGGGCGCTAACACTGAAGCTTTCTTT
>TRBJ2-2|TRBV27|.|once
CASNAGFSSTGELFF
TGTGCCAGCAACGCGGGGTTTTCCAGCACCGGGGAGCTGTTTTTT
>TRBJ1-1|TRBV29-1|.|.
CSVVDSQNTEAFF
TGCAGCGTTGTGGACAGTCAAAACACTGAAGCTTTCTTT
>TRBJ2-5|TRBV18|.|.
CASSPLRGAQYF
TGTGCCAGCTCACCCCTCAGGGGCGCCCAGTACTTC
>TRBJ2-2|TRBV20-1|.|.
CSASRVRGELFF
TGCAGTGCTAGTCGCGTACGCGGGGAGCTGTTTTTT
>TRBJ1-4|TRBV4-2|.|.
CASSPSEGVNEKLFF
TGTGCCAGCAGCCCATCCGAGGGGGTAAATGAAAAACTGTTTTTT
>TRBJ1-2|TRBV3-1/TRBV3-2|.|.
CASSQTSGLYGYTF
TGTGCCAGCAGCCAGACGAGTGGGCTCTATGGCTACACCTTC
>TRBJ2-7|TRBV18|TRBD1|few
CASSPGTDPYEQYF
TGTGCCAGCTCACCCGGGACAGACCCCTACGAGCAGTACTTC
>TRBJ1-2|TRBV9|.|.
CASSVAHYYGYTF
TGTGCCAGCAGCGTAGCCCACTACTATGGCTACACCTTC
>TRBJ1-3|TRBV28|.|.
CASSHRRGLITSGNTIYF
TGTGCCAGCAGTCACCGAAGGGGCCTCATAACTTCTGGAAACACCATATATTTT
>TRBJ1-1|TRBV6-5|TRBD1|.
CASSWDRKKAFF
TGTGCCAGCAGCTGGGACAGGAAAAAGGCTTTCTTT
>TRBJ2-5|TRBV11-2|TRBD1|.
CASSLKGQGAIWTQYF
TGTGCCAGCAGCTTAAAGGGACAGGGGGCGATTTGGACCCAGTACTTC
>TRBJ1-1|TRBV6-5|.|.
CASSRTYNTEAFF
TGTGCCAGCAGCCGTACATACAACACTGAAGCTTTCTTT
>TRBJ1-1|TRBV6-5|TRBD1|once
CASSRDRGMNTEAFF
TGTGCCAGCAGCCGGGACAGAGGGATGAACACTGAAGCTTTCTTT
>TRBJ1-4|TRBV3-1/TRBV3-2|TRBD1|once
CASSSTGGTNEKLFF
TGTGCCAGCAGCTCCACAGGGGGCACTAATGAAAAACTGTTTTTT
>TRBJ2-1|TRBV14|TRBD1|.
CASSPIRTGRSYNEQFF
TGTGCCAGCAGCCCCATTAGGACAGGGCGCTCCTACAATGAGCAGTTCTTC
>TRBJ2-2|TRBV9|.|.
CASSAPSNTGELFF
TGTGCCAGCAGCGCCCCCTCGAACACCGGGGAGCTGTTTTTT
>TRBJ1-2|TRBV19|.|.
CASSIPGGPAYGYTF
TGTGCCAGTAGTATACCCGGCGGGCCCGCTTATGGCTACACCTTC
>TRBJ2-1|TRBV11-3|.|.
CASSPSSYSYNEQFF
TGTGCCAGCAGCCCATCTTCCTACAGCTACAATGAGCAGTTCTTC
>TRBJ1-3|TRBV27|TRBD1|.
CASSFRGTGIGNTIYF
TGTGCCAGCAGTTTTCGAGGGACAGGGATTGGAAACACCATATATTTT
>TRBJ2-7|TRBV15|TRBD1|.
CATSPIGTGAYEQYF
TGTGCCACCAGCCCAATAGGGACAGGGGCCTACGAGCAGTACTTC
>TRBJ1-4|TRBV5-1|TRBD1|.
CASSLRQGSNEKLFF
TGCGCCAGCAGCCTTAGACAGGGCTCTAATGAAAAACTGTTTTTT
>TRBJ2-1|TRBV21-1|.|.
CASSNNVAGPPGEQFF
TGTGCCAGCAGCAATAATGTGGCAGGCCCCCCCGGTGAGCAGTTCTTC
>TRBJ2-3|TRBV6-6|.|few
CASSLTRGASTDTQYF
TGTGCCAGCAGTTTGACTCGGGGGGCTAGCACAGATACGCAGTATTTT
>TRBJ2-1|TRBV30|.|.
CAWTPWTGQFDNEQFF
TGTGCCTGGACCCCCTGGACGGGACAATTCGACAATGAGCAGTTCTTC
>TRBJ1-3|TRBV7-2|.|.
CASSLVGGASGNTIYF
TGTGCCAGCAGCTTAGTAGGCGGGGCGTCTGGAAACACCATATATTTT
>TRBJ2-5|TRBV5-1|TRBD1|.
CASSSGRGQLKTQYF
TGCGCCAGCAGTAGTGGCAGGGGGCAGTTAAAGACCCAGTACTTC
>TRBJ2-7|TRBV7-2|TRBD1|.
CASSLGTGREQYF
TGTGCCAGCAGCTTAGGGACAGGGCGAGAGCAGTACTTC
>TRBJ1-5|TRBV4-1|TRBD1|.
CASSGRQGPGWKPQHF
TGCGCCAGCAGCGGCCGACAGGGGCCAGGCTGGAAGCCCCAGCATTTT
>TRBJ1-1|TRBV3-1/TRBV3-2|.|.
CASSQVSAGYTEAFF
TGTGCCAGCAGCCAAGTCTCGGCGGGGTACACTGAAGCTTTCTTT
>TRBJ2-5|TRBV28|.|.
CASSLGQAPQETQYF
TGTGCCAGCAGTTTAGGCCAGGCCCCCCAAGAGACCCAGTACTTC
>TRBJ2-3|TRBV11-3|.|.
CASSLGGDADTQYF
TGTGCCAGCAGCTTAGGGGGGGACGCAGATACGCAGTATTTT
>TRBJ1-1|TRBV15|.|few
CATSRDPYMNTEAFF
TGTGCCACCAGCAGAGACCCTTATATGAACACTGAAGCTTTCTTT
>TRBJ2-5|TRBV5-1|.|.
CASRAAVQETQYF
TGCGCCAGCAGAGCGGCAGTCCAAGAGACCCAGTACTTC
>TRBJ2-1|TRBV20-1|.|many
CSASRQNEQFF
TGCAGTGCTAGCCGTCAGAATGAGCAGTTCTTC
>TRBJ2-7|TRBV3-1/TRBV3-2|.|.
CASSHRRVSYEQYF
TGTGCCAGCAGCCACCGGCGGGTGTCCTACGAGCAGTACTTC
>TRBJ1-2|TRBV5-5|.|.
CASSLLAEGNLF
TGTGCCAGCAGCTTGTTGGCAGAGGGAAACCTCTTC